The clone carrying this T cell receptor (beta chain) was observed a few times. This specimen comes from a study of response to subunit inactivated influenza vaccine. TCRdb ran MiXCR on the RT-PCR reads and lists one entry per CDR3 protein. The sample records more than 500,000 distinct CDR3 sequences, roughly 12% being singletons. CDR1 and CDR2 (germline): SGHVS, FNYEAQ. CDR3 length: 14 amino acids. Losses at the gene ends were 3 bases for V and 3 bases for J; bases not matched to a gene: 2. This same sample was also taken into another study, of T cells expressing NK-cell markers. That report adds: The authors made TCR beta cDNA libraries by 5'RACE template switching. This switching added a universal primer site and UMIs.

The sequence was collected from a man over 45 who received an inactivated influenza vaccine. The chain recombines TRBV7-6 with TRBJ2-1; 7 bases line up with TRBD2. The specimen comprised PBMCs from blood, sampled on the day of vaccination. In DNA form, the CDR3 reads TGTGCCAGCAGCTTCACGGGAGGCTACAATGAGCAGTTCTTC. Protein: CASSFTGGYNEQFF. The whole variable domain, remainder taken from reference TRBV7-6 and TRBJ2-1, is GAGVSQSPRYKVTKRGQDVALRCDPISGHVSLYWYRQALGQGPEFLTYFNYEAQQDKSGLPNDRFSAERPEGSISTLTIQRTEQRDSAMYRCASSFTGGYNEQFFGPGTRLTVL.